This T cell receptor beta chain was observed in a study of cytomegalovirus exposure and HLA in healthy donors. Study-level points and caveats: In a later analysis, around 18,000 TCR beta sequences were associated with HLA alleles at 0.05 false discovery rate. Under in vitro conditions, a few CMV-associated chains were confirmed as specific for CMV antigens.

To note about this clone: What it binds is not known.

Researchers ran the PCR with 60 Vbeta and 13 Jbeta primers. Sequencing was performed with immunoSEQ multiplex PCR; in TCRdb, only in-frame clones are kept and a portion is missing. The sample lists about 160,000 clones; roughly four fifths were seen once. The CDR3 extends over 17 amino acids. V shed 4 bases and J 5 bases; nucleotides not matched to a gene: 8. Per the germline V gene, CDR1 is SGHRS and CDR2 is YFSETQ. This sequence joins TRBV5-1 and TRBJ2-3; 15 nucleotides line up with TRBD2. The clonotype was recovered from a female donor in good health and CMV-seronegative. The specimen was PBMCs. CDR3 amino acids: CASSPGLAGGRVDTQYF. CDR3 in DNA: TGCGCCAGCAGCCCGGGACTAGCGGGGGGACGCGTAGATACGCAGTATTTT.